Sequencing of this TCR beta chain was carried out in a study of T cells in Graves' hyperthyroidism and ophthalmopathy. This clonotype was counted many times. What was amplified from RNA transcripts were TCR beta CDR3 regions. TCR CDR3 underwent first-round RT-PCR with the HTBI primer set. TCRdb reanalysed the multiplex PCR reads using MiXCR and keeps one entry per CDR3 protein. Seen here are a few hundred thousand distinct CDR3 sequences, about 14% observed once, and the top ten hold around 5.4%. The V gene lost 0 bases and the J gene lost 7 bases, with 10 bases spanning the gap. The germline V gene has CDR1 DFQATT and CDR2 SNEGSKA (reference sequence). The CDR3 spans 12 residues.

The rearrangement joins TRBV20-1 to TRBJ2-7; possibly TRBD1 for D (6 bases). This sequence was found in a woman aged 25-40 years with Graves' hyperthyroidism that later progressed to Graves' ophthalmopathy. Material for sequencing was blood. CDR3: CSARERQVEQYF. CDR3 nucleotide sequence: TGCAGTGCTAGAGAAAGACAGGTAGAGCAGTACTTC.